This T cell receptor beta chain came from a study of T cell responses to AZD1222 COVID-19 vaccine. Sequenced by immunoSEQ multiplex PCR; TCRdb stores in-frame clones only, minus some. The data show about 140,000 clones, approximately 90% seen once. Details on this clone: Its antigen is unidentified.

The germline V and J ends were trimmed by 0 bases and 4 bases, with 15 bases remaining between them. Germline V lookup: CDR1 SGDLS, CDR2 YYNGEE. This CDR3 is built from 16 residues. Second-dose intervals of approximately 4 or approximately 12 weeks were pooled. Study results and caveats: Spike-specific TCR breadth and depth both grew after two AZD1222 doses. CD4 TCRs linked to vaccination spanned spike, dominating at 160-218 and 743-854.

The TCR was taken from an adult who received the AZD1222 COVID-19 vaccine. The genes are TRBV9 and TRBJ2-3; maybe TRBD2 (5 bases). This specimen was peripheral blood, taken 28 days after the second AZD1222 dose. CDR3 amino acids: CASSVDGVGLADTQYF. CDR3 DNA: TGTGCCAGCAGCGTAGACGGGGTCGGGTTGGCAGATACGCAGTATTTT.